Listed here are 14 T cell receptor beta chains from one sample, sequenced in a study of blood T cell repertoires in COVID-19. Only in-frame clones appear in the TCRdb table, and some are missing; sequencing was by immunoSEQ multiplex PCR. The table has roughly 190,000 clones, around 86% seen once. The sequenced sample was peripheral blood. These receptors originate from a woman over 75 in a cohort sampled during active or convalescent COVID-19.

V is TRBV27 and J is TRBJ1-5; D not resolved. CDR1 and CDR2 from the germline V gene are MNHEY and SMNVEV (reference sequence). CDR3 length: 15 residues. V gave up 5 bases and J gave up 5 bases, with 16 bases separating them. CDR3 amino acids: CASSTRRELDQPQHF. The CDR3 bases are TGTGCCAGCAGTACGCGACGGGAGCTGGATCAGCCCCAGCATTTT.

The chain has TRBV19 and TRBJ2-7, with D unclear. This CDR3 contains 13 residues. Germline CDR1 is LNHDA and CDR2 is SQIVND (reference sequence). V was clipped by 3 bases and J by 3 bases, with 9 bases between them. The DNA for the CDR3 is TGTGCCAGTAGTATCGGGTATGGCTACGAGCAGTACGTC. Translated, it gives CASSIGYGYEQYV.

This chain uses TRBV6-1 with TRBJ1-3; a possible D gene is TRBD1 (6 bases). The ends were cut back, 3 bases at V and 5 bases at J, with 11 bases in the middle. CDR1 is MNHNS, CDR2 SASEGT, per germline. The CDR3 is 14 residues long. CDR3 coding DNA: TGTGCCAGCAGTGAGCAAGGACAGCGAAACACCATATATTTT. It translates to CASSEQGQRNTIYF.

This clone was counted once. Written as DNA, the CDR3 is TGCGCCAGCAGCCCCGACCCGGGGGGAGAAAAACTGTTTTTT. It specifies CASSPDPGGEKLFF. The chain uses TRBV5-1 and TRBJ1-4; tentatively, D is TRBD1 (5 bases). The CDR3 extends over 14 amino acids. Germline values: CDR1 SGHRS, CDR2 YFSETQ. Trimming removed 4 bases at V and 8 bases at J, with 15 bases between.

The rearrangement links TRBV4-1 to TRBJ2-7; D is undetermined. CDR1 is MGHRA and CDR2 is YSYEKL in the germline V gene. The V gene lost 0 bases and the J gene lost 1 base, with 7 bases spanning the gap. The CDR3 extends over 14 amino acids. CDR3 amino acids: CASSQDPSSYEQYV. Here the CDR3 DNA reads TGCGCCAGCAGCCAAGACCCCTCGTCCTACGAGCAGTACGTC.

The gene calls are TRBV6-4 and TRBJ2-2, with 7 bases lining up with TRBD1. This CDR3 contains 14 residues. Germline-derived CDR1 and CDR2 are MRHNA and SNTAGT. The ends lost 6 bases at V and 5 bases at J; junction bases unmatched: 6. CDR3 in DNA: TGTGCCAGCAGCCTTCAACAGGGGACCGGGGAGCTGTTTTTT. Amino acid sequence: CASSLQQGTGELFF.

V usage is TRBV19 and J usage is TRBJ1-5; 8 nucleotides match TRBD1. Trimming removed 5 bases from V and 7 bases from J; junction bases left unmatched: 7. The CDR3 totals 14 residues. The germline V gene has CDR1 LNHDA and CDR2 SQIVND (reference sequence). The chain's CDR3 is CASSQNRGIQPQHF. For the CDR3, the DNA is TGTGCCAGTAGTCAGAACAGGGGGATACAGCCCCAGCATTTT.

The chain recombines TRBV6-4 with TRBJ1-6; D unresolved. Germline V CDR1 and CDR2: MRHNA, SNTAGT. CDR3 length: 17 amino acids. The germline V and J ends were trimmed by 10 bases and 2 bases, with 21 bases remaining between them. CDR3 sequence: CATKVQRPGAYNSPLHF. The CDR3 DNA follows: TGTGCCACCAAGGTGCAACGCCCCGGAGCCTATAATTCACCCCTCCACTTT.

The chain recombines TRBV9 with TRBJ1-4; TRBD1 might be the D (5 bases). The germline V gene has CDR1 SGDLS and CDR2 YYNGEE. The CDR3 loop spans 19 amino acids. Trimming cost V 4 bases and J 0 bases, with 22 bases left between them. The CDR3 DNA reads TGTGCCAGCAGCCCTGGGGTGGGGGGACTAGCGGCAACTAATGAAAAACTGTTTTTT. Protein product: CASSPGVGGLAATNEKLFF.

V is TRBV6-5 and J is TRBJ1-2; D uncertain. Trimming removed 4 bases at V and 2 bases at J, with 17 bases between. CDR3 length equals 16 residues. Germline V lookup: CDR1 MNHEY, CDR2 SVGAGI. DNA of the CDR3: TGTGCCAGCAGTTCCCGGAGTCTCGTTAGGAACTATGGCTACACCTTC. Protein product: CASSSRSLVRNYGYTF.

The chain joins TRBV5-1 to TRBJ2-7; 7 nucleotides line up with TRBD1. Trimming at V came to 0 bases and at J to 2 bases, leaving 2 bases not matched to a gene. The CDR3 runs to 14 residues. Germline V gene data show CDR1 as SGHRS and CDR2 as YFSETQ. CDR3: CASSLAGTAYEQYF. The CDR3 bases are TGCGCCAGCAGCTTGGCCGGGACAGCCTACGAGCAGTACTTC. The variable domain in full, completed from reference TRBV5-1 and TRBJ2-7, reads KAGVTQTPRYLIKTRGQQVTLSCSPISGHRSVSWYQQTPGQGLQFLFEYFSETQRNKGNFPGRFSGRQFSNSRSEMNVSTLELGDSALYLCASSLAGTAYEQYFGPGTRLTVT.

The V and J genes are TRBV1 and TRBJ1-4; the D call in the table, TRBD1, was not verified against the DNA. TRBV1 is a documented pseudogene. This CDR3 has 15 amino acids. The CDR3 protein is CTSSHGTGLNEKLFF. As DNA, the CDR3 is TGCACCAGCAGCCATGGGACAGGGCTTAATGAAAAACTGTTTTTT.

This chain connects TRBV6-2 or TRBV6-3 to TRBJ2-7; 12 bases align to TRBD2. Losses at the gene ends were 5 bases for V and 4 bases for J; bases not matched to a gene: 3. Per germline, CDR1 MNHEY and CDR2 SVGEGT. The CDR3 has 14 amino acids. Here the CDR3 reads CASSETSGSYEQYV. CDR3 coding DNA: TGTGCCAGCAGTGAGACTAGCGGGAGTTACGAGCAGTACGTC.

CDR3 sequence (DNA): TGCGCCAGCAGCATCCAGGAAGCCGGGACAGGGAAAAACATTCAGTACTTC. Protein: CASSIQEAGTGKNIQYF. The chain uses TRBV5-1 and TRBJ2-4, with 9 nucleotides matching TRBD1. Germline trimming cut 4 bases from V and 4 bases from J; bases unmatched to any gene: 12. The CDR3 contains 17 residues. Germline V gives CDR1 SGHRS, CDR2 YFSETQ.